The clone carrying this T cell receptor (beta chain) has more than one count but fewer than ten. The source of the sample is a study of control samples from healthy donors and cancer patients. Profiling relied on immunoSEQ multiplex PCR, and the TCRdb table lists in-frame clones only, not all of them. The profile shows roughly 50,000 clones, roughly 96% of them singletons. V lost 6 bases, J lost 7 bases, and 12 bases lay in between. Germline V lookup: CDR1 DFQATT, CDR2 SNEGSKA (reference sequence). The CDR3 has 11 residues. This receptor was identified in a woman younger than 45 in good health. The sequenced sample was blood. The chain carries TRBV20-1 and TRBJ1-2; the D is unclear. CDR3 nucleotides: TGCAGTGCCCCAAAGGTGGGTGGCTACACCTTC. Its translation is CSAPKVGGYTF.